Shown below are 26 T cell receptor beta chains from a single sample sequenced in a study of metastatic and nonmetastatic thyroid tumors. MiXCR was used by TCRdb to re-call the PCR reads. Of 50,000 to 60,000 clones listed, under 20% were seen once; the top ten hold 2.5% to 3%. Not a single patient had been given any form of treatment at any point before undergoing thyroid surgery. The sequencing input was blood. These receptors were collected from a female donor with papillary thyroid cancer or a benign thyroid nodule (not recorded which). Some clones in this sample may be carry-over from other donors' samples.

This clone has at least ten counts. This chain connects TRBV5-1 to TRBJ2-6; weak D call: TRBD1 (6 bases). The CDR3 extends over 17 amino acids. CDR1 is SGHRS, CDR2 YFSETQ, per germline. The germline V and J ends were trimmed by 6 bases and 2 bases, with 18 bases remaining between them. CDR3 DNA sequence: TGCGCCAGCACCTCTCCGGGGCAGGGGCCTGGGGCCAACGTCCTGACTTTC. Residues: CASTSPGQGPGANVLTF.

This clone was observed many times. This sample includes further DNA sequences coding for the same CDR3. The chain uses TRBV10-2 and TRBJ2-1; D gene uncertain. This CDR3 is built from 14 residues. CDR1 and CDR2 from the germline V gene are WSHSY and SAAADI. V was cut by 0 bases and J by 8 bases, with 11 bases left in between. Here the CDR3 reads CASSESTRSDEQFF. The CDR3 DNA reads TGCGCCAGCAGTGAGTCGACGCGGAGCGATGAGCAGTTCTTC.

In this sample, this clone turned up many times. CDR3: CASRPGQANTGELFF. The CDR3 bases are TGTGCCAGCAGACCTGGACAGGCTAACACCGGGGAGCTGTTTTTT. V gene TRBV7-8 combines with J gene TRBJ2-2, with TRBD1 matching 7 bases. V lost 6 bases and J lost 2; bases outside the gene matches: 6. The germline V gene has CDR1 SGHVS and CDR2 FQNEAQ. The CDR3 covers 15 residues.

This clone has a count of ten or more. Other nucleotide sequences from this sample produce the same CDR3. CDR3 nucleotide sequence: TGTGCCAGCAGCTTAAGGGCGGATTATGGCTACACCTTC. This encodes CASSLRADYGYTF. V is TRBV7-3 and J is TRBJ1-2; D remains ambiguous. The CDR3 is 13 amino acids. The germline V and J ends were trimmed by 1 base and 5 bases, with 8 bases remaining between them. The V gene's germline CDR1 is SGHTA and CDR2 FQGTGA.

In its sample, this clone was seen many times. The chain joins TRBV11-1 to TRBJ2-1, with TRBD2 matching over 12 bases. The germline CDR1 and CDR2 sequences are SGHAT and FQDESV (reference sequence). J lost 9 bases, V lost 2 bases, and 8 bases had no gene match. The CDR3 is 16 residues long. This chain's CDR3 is CASSLPLAGGGGEQFF. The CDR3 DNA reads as TGTGCCAGCAGCTTACCACTAGCGGGAGGTGGTGGTGAGCAGTTCTTC.

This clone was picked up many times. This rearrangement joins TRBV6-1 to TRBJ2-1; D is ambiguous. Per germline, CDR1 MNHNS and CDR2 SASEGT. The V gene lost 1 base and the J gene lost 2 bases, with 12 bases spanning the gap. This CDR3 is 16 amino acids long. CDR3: CASSEVPSFPYNEQFF. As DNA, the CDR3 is TGTGCCAGCAGTGAAGTCCCCAGCTTCCCCTACAATGAGCAGTTCTTC.

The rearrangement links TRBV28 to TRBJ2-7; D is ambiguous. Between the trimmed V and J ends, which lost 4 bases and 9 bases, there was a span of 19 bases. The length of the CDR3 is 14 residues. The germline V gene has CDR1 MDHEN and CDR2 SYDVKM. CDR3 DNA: TGTGCCAGCAGTTCCCCGCAGAAGACCTTGGGGCAGTACTTC. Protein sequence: CASSSPQKTLGQYF.

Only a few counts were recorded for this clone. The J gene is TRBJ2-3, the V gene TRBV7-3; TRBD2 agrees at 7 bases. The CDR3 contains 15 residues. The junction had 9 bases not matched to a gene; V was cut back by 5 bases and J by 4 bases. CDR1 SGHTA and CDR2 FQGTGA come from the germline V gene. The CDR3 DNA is TGTGCCAGCAGCCCATCGAGGGAGGGCCCAGATACGCAGTATTTT. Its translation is CASSPSREGPDTQYF.

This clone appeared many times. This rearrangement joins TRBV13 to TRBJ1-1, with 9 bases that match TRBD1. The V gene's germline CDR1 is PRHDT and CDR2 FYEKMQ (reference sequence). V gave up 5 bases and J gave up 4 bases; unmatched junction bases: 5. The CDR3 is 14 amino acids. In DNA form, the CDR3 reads TGTGCCAGCAGCCGAGCGGGACAGGGCACTGAAGCTTTCTTT. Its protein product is CASSRAGQGTEAFF.

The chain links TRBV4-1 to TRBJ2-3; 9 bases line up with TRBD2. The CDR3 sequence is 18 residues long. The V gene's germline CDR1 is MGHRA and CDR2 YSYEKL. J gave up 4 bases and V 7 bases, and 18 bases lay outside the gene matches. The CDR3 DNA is TGCGCCAGCATCCCGGGGATTTATGCGGGAGGGCCGTCAGATACGCAGTATTTT. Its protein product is CASIPGIYAGGPSDTQYF.

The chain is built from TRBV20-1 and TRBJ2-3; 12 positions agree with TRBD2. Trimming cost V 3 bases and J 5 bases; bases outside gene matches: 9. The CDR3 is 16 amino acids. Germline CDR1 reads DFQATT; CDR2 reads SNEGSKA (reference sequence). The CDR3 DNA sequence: TGCAGTGCTAGGAAAACTAGCGGGGGGTTAGGAGATACGCAGTATTTT. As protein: CSARKTSGGLGDTQYF.

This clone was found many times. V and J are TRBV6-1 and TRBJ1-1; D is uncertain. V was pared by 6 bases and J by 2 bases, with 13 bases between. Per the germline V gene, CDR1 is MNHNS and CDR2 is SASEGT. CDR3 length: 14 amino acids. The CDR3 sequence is CASRKEGPNTEAFF. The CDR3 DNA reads TGTGCCAGCAGGAAGGAGGGCCCTAACACTGAAGCTTTCTTT.

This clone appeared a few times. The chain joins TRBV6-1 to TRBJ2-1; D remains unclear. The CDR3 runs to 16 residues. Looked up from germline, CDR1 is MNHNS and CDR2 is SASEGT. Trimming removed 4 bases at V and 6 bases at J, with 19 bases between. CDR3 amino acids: CASSASLVGSGNEQFF. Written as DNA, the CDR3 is TGTGCCAGCAGTGCCAGTTTGGTGGGTAGTGGCAATGAGCAGTTCTTC.

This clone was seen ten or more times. DNA of the CDR3: TGCAGCGTTGGCGGATTGGACGGATTCTATGGCTACACCTTC. Protein: CSVGGLDGFYGYTF. The chain couples TRBV29-1 to TRBJ1-2; D gene uncertain. The CDR3 extends over 14 amino acids. The V gene's germline CDR1 is SQVTM and CDR2 ANQGSEA. The ends were cut back, 4 bases at V and 4 bases at J, with 16 bases in the middle.

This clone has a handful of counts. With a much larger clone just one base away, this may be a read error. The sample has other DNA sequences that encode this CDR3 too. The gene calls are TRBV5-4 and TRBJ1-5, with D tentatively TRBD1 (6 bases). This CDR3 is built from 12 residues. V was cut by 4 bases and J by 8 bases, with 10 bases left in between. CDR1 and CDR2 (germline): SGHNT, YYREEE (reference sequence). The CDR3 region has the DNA TGTGCCAGCAGCCTGCAGGGGAAGCCCCAGCATTTT. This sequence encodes CASSLQGKPQHF.

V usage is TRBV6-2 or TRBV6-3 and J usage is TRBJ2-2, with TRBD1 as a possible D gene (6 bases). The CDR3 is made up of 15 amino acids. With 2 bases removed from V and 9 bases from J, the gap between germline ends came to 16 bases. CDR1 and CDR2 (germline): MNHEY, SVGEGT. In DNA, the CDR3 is TGTGCCAGCAGTTACGTACAGGGTTATCCCTGGGAGCTGTTTTTT. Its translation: CASSYVQGYPWELFF.

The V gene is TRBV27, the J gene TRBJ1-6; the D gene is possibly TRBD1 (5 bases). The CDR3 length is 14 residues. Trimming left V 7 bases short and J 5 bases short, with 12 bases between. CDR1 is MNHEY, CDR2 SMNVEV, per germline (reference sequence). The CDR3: CASTQQVDNSPLHF. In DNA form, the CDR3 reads TGTGCCAGCACCCAACAGGTCGATAATTCACCCCTCCACTTT.

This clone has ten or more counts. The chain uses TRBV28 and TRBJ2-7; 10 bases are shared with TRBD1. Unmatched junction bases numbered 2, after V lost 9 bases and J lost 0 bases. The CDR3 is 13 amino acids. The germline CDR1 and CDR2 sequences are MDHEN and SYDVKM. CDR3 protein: CASDRGPSYEQYF. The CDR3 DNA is TGTGCCAGTGACAGGGGGCCCTCCTACGAGCAGTACTTC.

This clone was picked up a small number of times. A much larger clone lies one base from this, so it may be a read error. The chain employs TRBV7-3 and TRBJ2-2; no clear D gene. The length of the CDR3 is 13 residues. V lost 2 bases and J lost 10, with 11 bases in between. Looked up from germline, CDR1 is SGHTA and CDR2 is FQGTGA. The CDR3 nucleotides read TGTGCCAGCAGCTTATTAGGTTCCGTGGAGCTGTTTTTT. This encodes CASSLLGSVELFF.

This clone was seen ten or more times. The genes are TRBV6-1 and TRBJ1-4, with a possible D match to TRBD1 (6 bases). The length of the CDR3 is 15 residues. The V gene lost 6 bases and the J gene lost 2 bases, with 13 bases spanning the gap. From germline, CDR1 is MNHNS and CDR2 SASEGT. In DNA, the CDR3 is TGTGCCAGCAGGGGGGGCGTCTTGACTAATGAAAAACTGTTTTTT. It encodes CASRGGVLTNEKLFF.

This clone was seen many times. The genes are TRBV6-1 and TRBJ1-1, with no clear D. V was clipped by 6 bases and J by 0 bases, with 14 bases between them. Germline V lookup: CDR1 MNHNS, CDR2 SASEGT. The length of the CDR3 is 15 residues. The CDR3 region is CASRLSTYMNTEAFF. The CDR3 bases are TGTGCCAGCAGACTTTCGACGTACATGAACACTGAAGCTTTCTTT.

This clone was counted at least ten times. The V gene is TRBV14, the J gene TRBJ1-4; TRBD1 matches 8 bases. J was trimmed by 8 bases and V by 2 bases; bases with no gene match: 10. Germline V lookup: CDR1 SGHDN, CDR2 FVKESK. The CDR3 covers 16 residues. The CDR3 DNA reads TGTGCCAGCAGCCAAATGGGGGACAGGATACAGGAAAAACTGTTTTTT. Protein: CASSQMGDRIQEKLFF.

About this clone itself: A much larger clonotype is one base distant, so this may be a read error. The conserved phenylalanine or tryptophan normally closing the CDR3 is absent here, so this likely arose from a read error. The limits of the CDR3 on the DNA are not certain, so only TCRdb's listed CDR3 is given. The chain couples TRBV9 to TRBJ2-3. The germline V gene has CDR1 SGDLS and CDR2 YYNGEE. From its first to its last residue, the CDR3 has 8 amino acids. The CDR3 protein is CARSGWSR.

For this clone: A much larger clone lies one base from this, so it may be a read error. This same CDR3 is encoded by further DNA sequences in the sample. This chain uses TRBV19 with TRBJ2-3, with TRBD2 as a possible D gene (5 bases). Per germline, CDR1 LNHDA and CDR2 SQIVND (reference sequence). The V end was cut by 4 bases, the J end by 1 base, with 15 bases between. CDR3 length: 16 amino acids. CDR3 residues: CASSTPGSRGTDTQYF. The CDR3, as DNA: TGTGCCAGTAGTACCCCTGGGAGTAGAGGCACAGATACGCAGTATTTT.

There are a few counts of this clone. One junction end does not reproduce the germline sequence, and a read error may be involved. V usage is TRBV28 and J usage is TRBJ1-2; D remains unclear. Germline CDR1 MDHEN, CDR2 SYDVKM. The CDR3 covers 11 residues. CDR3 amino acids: CANSNRRSYTF. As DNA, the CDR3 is TGTGCCAACAGTAACCGGAGGAGCTACACCTTC.

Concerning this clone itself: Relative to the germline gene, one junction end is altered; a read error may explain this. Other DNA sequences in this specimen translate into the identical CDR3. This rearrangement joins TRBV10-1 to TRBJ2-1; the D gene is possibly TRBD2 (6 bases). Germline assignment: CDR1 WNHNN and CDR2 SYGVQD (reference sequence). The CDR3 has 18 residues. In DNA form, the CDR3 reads TGTGCCAGCAGTGTAAGATACGGGGGACTCGCCTTTTTCGATGAGCAGTTCTTC. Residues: CASSVRYGGLAFFDEQFF.